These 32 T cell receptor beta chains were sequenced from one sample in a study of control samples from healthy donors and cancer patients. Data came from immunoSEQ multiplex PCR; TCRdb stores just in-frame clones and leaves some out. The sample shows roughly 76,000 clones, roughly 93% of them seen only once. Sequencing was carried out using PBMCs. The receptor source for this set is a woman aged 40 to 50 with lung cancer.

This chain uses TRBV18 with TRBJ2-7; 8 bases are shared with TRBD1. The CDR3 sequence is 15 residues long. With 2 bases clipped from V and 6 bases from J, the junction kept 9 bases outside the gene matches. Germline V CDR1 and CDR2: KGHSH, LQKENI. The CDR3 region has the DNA TGTGCCAGCTCACCAGCGGGACAGGTCTTTGTCGAGCAGTACTTC. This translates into CASSPAGQVFVEQYF.

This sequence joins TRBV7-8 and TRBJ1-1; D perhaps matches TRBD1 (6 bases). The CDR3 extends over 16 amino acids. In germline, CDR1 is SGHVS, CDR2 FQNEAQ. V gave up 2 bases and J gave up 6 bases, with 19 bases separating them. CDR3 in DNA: TGTGCCAGCAGCTTACTGGGACACGGACTGGGGGCTGAAGCTTTCTTT. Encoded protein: CASSLLGHGLGAEAFF. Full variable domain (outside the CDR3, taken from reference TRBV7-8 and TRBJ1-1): GAGVSQSPRYKVAKRGQDVALRCDPISGHVSLFWYQQALGQGPEFLTYFQNEAQLDKSGLPSDRFFAERPEGSVSTLKIQRTQQEDSAVYLCASSLLGHGLGAEAFFGQGTRLTVV.

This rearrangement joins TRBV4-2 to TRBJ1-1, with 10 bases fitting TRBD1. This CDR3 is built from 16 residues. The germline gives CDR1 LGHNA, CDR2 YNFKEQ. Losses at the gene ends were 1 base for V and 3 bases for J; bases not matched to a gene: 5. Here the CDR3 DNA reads TGTGCCAGCAGCCAAGGATCGGACAGGGGGTACACTGAAGCTTTCTTT. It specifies CASSQGSDRGYTEAFF.

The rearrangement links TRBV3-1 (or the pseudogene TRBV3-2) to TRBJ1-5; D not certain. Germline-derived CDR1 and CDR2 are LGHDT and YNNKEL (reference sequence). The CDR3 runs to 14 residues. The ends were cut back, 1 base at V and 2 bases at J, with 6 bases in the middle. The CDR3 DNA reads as TGTGCCAGCAGCCAAGGGAAGGGCAATCAGCCCCAGCATTTT. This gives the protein CASSQGKGNQPQHF.

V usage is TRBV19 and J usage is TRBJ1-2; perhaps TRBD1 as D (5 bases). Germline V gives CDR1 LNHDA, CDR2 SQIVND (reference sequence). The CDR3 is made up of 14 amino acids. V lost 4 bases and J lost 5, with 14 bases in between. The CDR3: CASSSEGTLYGYTF. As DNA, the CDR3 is TGTGCCAGTAGTAGCGAGGGGACTTTGTATGGCTACACCTTC.

CDR3 residues: CASSGDRGHYEQYF. CDR3 nucleotides: TGTGCCAGCAGCGGCGACAGGGGGCACTACGAGCAGTACTTC. The rearrangement links TRBV5-4 to TRBJ2-7, with TRBD1 matching 10 bases. Germline V gives CDR1 SGHNT, CDR2 YYREEE (reference sequence). This CDR3 has 14 residues. The J segment lost 3 bases and the V segment lost 4 bases, leaving 4 bases of the junction unmatched.

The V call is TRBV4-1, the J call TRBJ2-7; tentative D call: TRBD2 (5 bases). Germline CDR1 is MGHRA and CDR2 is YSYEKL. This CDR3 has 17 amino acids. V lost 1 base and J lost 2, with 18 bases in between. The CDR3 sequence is CASSQVSTKIGAYEQYF. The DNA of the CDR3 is TGCGCCAGCAGCCAAGTATCTACAAAAATCGGGGCCTACGAGCAGTACTTC.

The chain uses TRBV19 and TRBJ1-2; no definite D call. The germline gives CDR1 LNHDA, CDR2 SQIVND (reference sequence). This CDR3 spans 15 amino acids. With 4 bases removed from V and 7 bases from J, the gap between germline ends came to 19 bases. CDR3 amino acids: CASSTIRWGPTGYTF. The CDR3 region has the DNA TGTGCCAGTAGTACAATTCGGTGGGGTCCTACTGGCTACACCTTC.

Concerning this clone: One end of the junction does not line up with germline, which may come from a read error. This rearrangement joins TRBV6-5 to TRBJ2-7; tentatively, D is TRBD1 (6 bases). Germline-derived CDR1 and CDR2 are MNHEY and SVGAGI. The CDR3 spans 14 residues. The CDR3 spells CASSYSQGTYGQYF. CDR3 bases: TGTGCCAGCAGTTATAGTCAGGGGACCTACGGGCAGTACTTC.

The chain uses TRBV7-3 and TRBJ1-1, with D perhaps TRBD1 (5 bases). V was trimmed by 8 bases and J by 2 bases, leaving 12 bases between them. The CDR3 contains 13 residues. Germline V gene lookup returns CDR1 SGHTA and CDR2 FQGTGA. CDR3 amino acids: CASGQDSNTEAFF. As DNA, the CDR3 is TGTGCCAGCGGCCAAGACAGTAACACTGAAGCTTTCTTT. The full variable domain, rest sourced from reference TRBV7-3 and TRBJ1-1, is GAGVSQTPSNKVTEKGKYVELRCDPISGHTALYWYRQSLGQGPEFLIYFQGTGAADDSGLPNDRFFAVRPEGSVSTLKIQRTERGDSAVYLCASGQDSNTEAFFGQGTRLTVV.

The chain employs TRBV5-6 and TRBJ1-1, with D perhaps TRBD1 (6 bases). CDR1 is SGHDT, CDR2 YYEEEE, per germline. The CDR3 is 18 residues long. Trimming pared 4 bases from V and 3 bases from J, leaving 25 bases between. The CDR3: CASSTIRDIFRLDTEAFF. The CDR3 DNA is TGTGCCAGCAGCACAATACGGGACATTTTTCGTCTGGACACTGAAGCTTTCTTT.

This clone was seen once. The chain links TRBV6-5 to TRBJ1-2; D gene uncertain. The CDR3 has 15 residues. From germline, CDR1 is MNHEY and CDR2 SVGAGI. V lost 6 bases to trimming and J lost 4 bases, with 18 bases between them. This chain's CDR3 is CASSLDGYEGYGYTF. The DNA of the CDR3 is TGTGCCAGCAGCCTGGATGGGTACGAGGGCTATGGCTACACCTTC.

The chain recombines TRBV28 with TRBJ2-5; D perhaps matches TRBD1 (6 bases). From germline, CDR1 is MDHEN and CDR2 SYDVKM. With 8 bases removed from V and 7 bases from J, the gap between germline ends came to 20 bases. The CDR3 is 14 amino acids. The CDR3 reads CASSAGAKGGTQYF. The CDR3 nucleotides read TGTGCCAGCTCCGCTGGGGCGAAAGGGGGGACCCAGTACTTC. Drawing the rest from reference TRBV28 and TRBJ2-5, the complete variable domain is DVKVTQSSRYLVKRTGEKVFLECVQDMDHENMFWYRQDPGLGLRLIYFSYDVKMKEKGDIPEGYSVSREKKERFSLILESASTNQTSMYLCASSAGAKGGTQYFGPGTRLLVL.

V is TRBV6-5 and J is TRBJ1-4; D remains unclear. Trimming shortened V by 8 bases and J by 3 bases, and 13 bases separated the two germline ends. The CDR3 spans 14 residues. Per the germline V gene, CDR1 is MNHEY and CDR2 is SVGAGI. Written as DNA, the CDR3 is TGTGCCAGCTTAGGCCAGCAACCTAATGAAAAACTGTTTTTT. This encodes CASLGQQPNEKLFF.

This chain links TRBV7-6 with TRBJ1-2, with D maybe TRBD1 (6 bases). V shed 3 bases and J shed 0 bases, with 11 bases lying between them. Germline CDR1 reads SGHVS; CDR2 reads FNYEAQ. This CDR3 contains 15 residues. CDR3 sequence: CASSLGADANYGYTF. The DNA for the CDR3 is TGTGCCAGCAGCTTGGGGGCAGATGCTAACTATGGCTACACCTTC. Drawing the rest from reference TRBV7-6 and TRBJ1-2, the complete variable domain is GAGVSQSPRYKVTKRGQDVALRCDPISGHVSLYWYRQALGQGPEFLTYFNYEAQQDKSGLPNDRFSAERPEGSISTLTIQRTEQRDSAMYRCASSLGADANYGYTFGSGTRLTVV.

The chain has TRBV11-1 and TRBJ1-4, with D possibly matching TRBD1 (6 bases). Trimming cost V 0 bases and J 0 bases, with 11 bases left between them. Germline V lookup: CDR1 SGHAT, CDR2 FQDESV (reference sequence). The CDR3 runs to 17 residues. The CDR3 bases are TGTGCCAGCAGCTTAGCGGACAGCGAGTCAACTAATGAAAAACTGTTTTTT. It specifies CASSLADSESTNEKLFF.

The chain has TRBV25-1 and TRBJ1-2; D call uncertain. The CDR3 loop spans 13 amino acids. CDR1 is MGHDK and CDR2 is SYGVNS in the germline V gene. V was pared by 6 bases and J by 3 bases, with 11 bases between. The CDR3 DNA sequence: TGTGCCAGCAGAGCACCATCCCACTATGGCTACACCTTC. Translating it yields CASRAPSHYGYTF.

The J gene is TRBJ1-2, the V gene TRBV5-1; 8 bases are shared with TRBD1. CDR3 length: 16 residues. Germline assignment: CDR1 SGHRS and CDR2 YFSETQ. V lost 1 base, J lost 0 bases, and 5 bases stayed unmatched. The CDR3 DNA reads TGCGCCAGCAGCTTGACGTCGACAGGGGCTAACTATGGCTACACCTTC. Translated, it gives CASSLTSTGANYGYTF. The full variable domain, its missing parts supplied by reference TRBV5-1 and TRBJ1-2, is KAGVTQTPRYLIKTRGQQVTLSCSPISGHRSVSWYQQTPGQGLQFLFEYFSETQRNKGNFPGRFSGRQFSNSRSEMNVSTLELGDSALYLCASSLTSTGANYGYTFGSGTRLTVV.

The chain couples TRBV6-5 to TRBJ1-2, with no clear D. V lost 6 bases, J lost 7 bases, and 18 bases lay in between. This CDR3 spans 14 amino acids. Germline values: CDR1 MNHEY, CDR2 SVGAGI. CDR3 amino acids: CASSSIGREGGYTF. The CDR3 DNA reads TGTGCCAGCAGCTCCATAGGGAGGGAGGGTGGCTACACCTTC.

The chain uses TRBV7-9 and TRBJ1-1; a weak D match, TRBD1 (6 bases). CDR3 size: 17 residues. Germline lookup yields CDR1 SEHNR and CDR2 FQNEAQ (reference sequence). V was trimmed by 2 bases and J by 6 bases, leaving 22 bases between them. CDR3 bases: TGTGCCAGCAGCTTACCGGGCGAGGTACTGGGGGCTGCTGAAGCTTTCTTT. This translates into CASSLPGEVLGAAEAFF.

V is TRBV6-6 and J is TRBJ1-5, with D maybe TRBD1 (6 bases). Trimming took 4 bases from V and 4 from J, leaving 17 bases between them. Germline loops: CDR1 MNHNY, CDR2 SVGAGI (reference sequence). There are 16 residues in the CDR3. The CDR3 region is CASSSGGRHPNQPQHF. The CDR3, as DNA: TGTGCCAGCAGTTCCGGGGGCAGGCACCCGAATCAGCCCCAGCATTTT.

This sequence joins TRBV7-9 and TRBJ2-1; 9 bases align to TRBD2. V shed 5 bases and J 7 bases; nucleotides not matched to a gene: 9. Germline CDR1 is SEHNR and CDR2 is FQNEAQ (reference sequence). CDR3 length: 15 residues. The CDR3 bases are TGTGCCAGCAGCCCGGGACTAGCACTCCCGAATGAGCAGTTCTTC. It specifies CASSPGLALPNEQFF.

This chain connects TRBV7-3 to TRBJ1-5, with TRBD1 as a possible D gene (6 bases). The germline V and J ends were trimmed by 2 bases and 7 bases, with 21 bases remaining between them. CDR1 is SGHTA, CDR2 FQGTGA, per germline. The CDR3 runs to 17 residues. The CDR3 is CASSLFAQGPITQPQHF. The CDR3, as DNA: TGTGCCAGCAGCTTATTTGCCCAGGGGCCTATCACCCAGCCCCAGCATTTT.

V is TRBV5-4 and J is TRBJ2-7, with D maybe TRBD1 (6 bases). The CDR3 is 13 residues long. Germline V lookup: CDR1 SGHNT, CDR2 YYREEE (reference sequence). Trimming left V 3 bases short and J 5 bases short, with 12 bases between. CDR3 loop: CASSSGHIDEQYF. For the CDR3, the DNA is TGTGCCAGCAGCTCGGGACATATCGACGAGCAGTACTTC.

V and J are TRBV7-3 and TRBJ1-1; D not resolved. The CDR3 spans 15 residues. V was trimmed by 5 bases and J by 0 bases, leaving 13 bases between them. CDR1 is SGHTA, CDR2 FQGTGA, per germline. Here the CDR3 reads CASSLYQDLNTEAFF. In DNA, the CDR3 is TGTGCCAGCAGCCTCTACCAAGACCTGAACACTGAAGCTTTCTTT.

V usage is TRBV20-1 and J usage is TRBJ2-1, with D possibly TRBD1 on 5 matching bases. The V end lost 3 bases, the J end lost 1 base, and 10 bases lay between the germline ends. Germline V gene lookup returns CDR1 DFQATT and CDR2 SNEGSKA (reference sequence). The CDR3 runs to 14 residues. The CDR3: CSASYQGSYNEQFF. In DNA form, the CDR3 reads TGCAGTGCTAGTTACCAGGGATCCTACAATGAGCAGTTCTTC.

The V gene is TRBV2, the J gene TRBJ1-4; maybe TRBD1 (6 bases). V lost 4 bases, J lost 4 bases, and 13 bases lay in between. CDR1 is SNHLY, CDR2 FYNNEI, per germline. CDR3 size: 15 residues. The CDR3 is CASSAGRGNNEKLFF. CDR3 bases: TGTGCCAGCAGTGCAGGGAGGGGGAATAATGAAAAACTGTTTTTT.

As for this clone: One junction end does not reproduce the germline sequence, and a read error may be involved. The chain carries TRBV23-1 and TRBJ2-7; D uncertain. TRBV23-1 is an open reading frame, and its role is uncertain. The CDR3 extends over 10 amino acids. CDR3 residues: CASTQPEQYF. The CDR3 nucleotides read TGCGCCAGCACTCAACCCGAGCAGTACTTC.

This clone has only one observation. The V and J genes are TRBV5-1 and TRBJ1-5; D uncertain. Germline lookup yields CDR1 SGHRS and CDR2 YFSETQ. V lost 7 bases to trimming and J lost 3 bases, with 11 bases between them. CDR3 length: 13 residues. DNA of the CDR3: TGCGCCAGCGCCTCCGAGCCCAATCAGCCCCAGCATTTT. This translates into CASASEPNQPQHF.

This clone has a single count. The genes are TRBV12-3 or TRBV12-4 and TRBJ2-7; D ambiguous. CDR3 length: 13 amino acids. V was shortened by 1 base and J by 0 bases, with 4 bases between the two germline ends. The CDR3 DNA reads TGTGCCAGCAGTTTAGGGGGCTCCTACGAGCAGTACTTC. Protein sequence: CASSLGGSYEQYF.

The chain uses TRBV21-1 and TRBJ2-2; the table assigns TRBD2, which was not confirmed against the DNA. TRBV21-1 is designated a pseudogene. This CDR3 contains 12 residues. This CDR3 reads CAPDPGGGELFF. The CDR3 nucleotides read TGTGCCCCCGACCCGGGGGGCGGGGAGCTGTTTTTT.

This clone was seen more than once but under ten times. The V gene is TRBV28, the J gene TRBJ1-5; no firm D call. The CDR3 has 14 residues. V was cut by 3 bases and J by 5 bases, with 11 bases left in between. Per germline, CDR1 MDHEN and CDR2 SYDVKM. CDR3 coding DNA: TGTGCCAGCAGTTTTAGAGGGAAGTATCAGCCCCAGCATTTT. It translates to CASSFRGKYQPQHF.